These T cell receptor beta chains were read from a single sample in a study of blood T cell repertoires in COVID-19. Generated by immunoSEQ multiplex PCR, the TCRdb table keeps only in-frame clones and is missing some. This table holds about 170,000 clones, around 78% found once. The sample taken for sequencing was PBMCs or T cells enriched from blood (not recorded which). The receptors come from a woman aged 45 to 65 who had recovered from COVID-19. Both conserved end residues are trimmed from each CDR3. A D gene is named only where the DNA matches it firmly.

v_call	cdr3_length	j_call	d_call	cdr3_aa
TRBV3-1/TRBV3-2	12	TRBJ1-1	TRBD1	ASSLYQGQGGAF
TRBV2	12	TRBJ1-2	TRBD1	ASSGTGGNYGYT
TRBV11-3	12	TRBJ2-3	-	ASSLPGFTDTQY
TRBV12-5	11	TRBJ1-1	-	ASGSQGNTEAF
TRBV6-6	17	TRBJ1-5	TRBD1	ASSPYLDRGSNGNQPQH
TRBV5-6	15	TRBJ1-2	TRBD1	ASSLRQGVRSSYGYT
TRBV4-1	14	TRBJ1-4	-	ASSPSRGATNEKLF
TRBV11-2	15	TRBJ2-2	TRBD1	ASSLGGQGGYTGELF
TRBV24-1	13	TRBJ2-3	TRBD2	ATSDLTSGGDTQY
TRBV6-4	14	TRBJ1-6	TRBD1	ASSKSLGTGGSPLH
TRBV4-1	14	TRBJ1-5	TRBD1	ASSQAERDRDQPQH
TRBV5-6	12	TRBJ1-5	TRBD1	ASSLQGAGGPQH
TRBV4-2	13	TRBJ1-1	-	ASSQGQAENTEAF
TRBV11-2	13	TRBJ2-1	-	ASSLDWSYENEQF
TRBV19	11	TRBJ2-3	-	ATGRQVADTQY
TRBV4-3	11	TRBJ1-5	-	ASSQDSGQPQH
TRBV15	14	TRBJ1-5	-	ATSRDPLVGNQPQH
TRBV28	15	TRBJ1-3	-	ASSSPSGSASGNTIY
TRBV9	11	TRBJ1-2	TRBD1	ASSGGGFYGYT
TRBV4-1	14	TRBJ1-5	-	ASSQVGGISNQPQH
TRBV5-1	13	TRBJ2-1	-	ASSSRLSSYNEQF
TRBV6-2/TRBV6-3	12	TRBJ1-2	TRBD1	ASSYRQGAYGYT
TRBV27	10	TRBJ2-1	-	ASSDPYNEQF
TRBV5-1	14	TRBJ1-4	TRBD1	ASGIGQGQTNEKLF
TRBV29-1	11	TRBJ1-2	TRBD1	SAGTGATYGYT
TRBV28	12	TRBJ1-5	-	ASRGRVRNQPQH
TRBV2	11	TRBJ1-5	-	ASEGVSNQPQH
TRBV28	12	TRBJ1-1	TRBD1	ASSRTQGDDEAF
TRBV6-2/TRBV6-3	13	TRBJ2-2	-	ASSWGGANTGELF
TRBV10-3	12	TRBJ1-4	-	AISGQRGNEKLF
TRBV2	15	TRBJ1-2	TRBD1	ASRLPGTGYDNYGYT
TRBV19	11	TRBJ1-5	-	ASSIGPNQPQH
TRBV3-1/TRBV3-2	13	TRBJ1-2	-	ASSQGGGKSYGYT
TRBV29-1	15	TRBJ2-2	TRBD2	SVEGAGELANTGELF
TRBV2	13	TRBJ2-5	TRBD1	ASRQDRGIQETQY
TRBV30	11	TRBJ1-1	-	AWSVMGLTEAF
TRBV28	10	TRBJ1-1	-	ASRVRDTEAF
TRBV7-2	16	TRBJ2-3	-	ASSLLFAGQDPSDTQY
TRBV7-9	13	TRBJ1-3	-	ASSLAPEGGNTIY